The clone carrying this T cell receptor beta chain came up a few times. Sequencing was performed with immunoSEQ multiplex PCR; in TCRdb, only in-frame clones are kept and a portion is missing. The data hold tens of thousands of clones, with more than 70% observed a single time. The sample is drawn from a study of radiotherapy plus CTLA-4 blockade in lung cancer. Trimming left V 0 bases short and J 2 bases short, with 11 bases between. The CDR3 spans 15 residues. Germline CDR1 reads LGHNA; CDR2 reads YSLEER. Sequenced material: peripheral blood, taken from a patient treated with radiotherapy plus ipilimumab. The sequence was collected from a human donor with non-small cell lung cancer whose response to radiotherapy plus ipilimumab could not be evaluated. The V gene is TRBV4-3, the J gene TRBJ2-7, with D maybe TRBD1 (6 bases). CDR3 amino acids: CASSQELDRPYEQYF. The DNA of the CDR3 is TGCGCCAGCAGCCAAGAACTGGACAGACCCTACGAGCAGTACTTC.